Presented here are 32 T cell receptor beta chains from one specimen sequenced in a study of regulatory T cells in long-lasting Graves disease. This sample's time point: newly diagnosed GD, antithyroid drugs for less than 3 months. PBMCs provided the RNA from which the TCR library was made. Arm-PCR with iRepertoire HTBI primers amplified the CDR3 regions for these TCR beta libraries. TCRdb passed the multiplex PCR reads through MiXCR, listing each CDR3 protein once. The repertoire has 300,000 to 400,000 distinct CDR3 sequences, 15% to 17% of them found once; the top ten carry approximately 22%. Sequencing used peripheral blood mononuclear cells (PBMCs), obtained at new diagnosis, from a patient treated with antithyroid drugs. The source of these receptors is a female donor with Graves disease.

The chain recombines TRBV2 with TRBJ2-5; 9 nucleotides agree with TRBD1. V lost 4 bases to trimming and J lost 5 bases; unmatched junction nucleotides: 8. This CDR3 spans 15 amino acids. CDR1 is SNHLY, CDR2 FYNNEI, per germline. The DNA of the CDR3 is TGTGCCAGCAGTGCATTAACAGGGGGCGATGAGACCCAGTACTTC. Translating it yields CASSALTGGDETQYF.

The gene calls are TRBV27 and TRBJ2-7; 11 bases are shared with TRBD2. The CDR3 is 17 amino acids. The junction had 15 bases not matched to a gene; V was cut back by 6 bases and J by 5 bases. The germline V gene has CDR1 MNHEY and CDR2 SMNVEV (reference sequence). Here the CDR3 reads CASRTGLAGLRPHEQYF. The CDR3 coding sequence is TGTGCCAGCAGGACCGGACTAGCGGGCCTCAGACCTCACGAGCAGTACTTC.

This clonotype was picked up many times. The chain employs TRBV27 and TRBJ2-7, with 7 bases that match TRBD1. V shed 8 bases and J 5 bases; nucleotides not matched to a gene: 12. The CDR3 extends over 14 amino acids. CDR1 is MNHEY, CDR2 SMNVEV, per germline (reference sequence). The CDR3 DNA sequence: TGTGCCAGCCGCCCAACTGACAGGGCCCACGAGCAGTACTTC. This translates into CASRPTDRAHEQYF.

The table lists this clonotype with a few counts. J is TRBJ2-1 and V is TRBV3-1, with TRBD2 identical over 7 bases. V trimming: 1 base; J trimming: 7 bases; junction bases outside the gene matches: 13. Germline values: CDR1 LGHDT, CDR2 YNNKEL (reference sequence). The CDR3 extends over 17 amino acids. The CDR3: CASSQGRRAGLINEQFF. CDR3 DNA sequence: TGTGCCAGCAGCCAAGGACGCAGAGCGGGATTAATAAATGAGCAGTTCTTC.

The sample holds many counts of this clonotype. The V and J genes are TRBV27 and TRBJ2-3, with TRBD2 matching 12 bases. The CDR3 runs to 16 residues. Trimming removed 4 bases from V and 5 bases from J; junction bases left unmatched: 7. Germline V gene data show CDR1 as MNHEY and CDR2 as SMNVEV (reference sequence). The chain's CDR3 is CASSSRLAGVQDTQYF. The CDR3 nucleotides are TGTGCCAGCAGTTCCAGACTAGCGGGAGTTCAAGATACGCAGTATTTT.

The chain links TRBV7-9 to TRBJ2-7; TRBD2 matches 11 bases. CDR1 and CDR2 from the germline V gene are SEHNR and FQNEAQ (reference sequence). Losses at the gene ends were 7 bases for V and 3 bases for J; bases not matched to a gene: 14. The CDR3 is made up of 17 amino acids. CDR3 DNA sequence: TGTGCCAGCACTAGCGGGAGGTCAGTCCTCGAAATCTACGAGCAGTACTTC. This translates into CASTSGRSVLEIYEQYF. The whole variable domain, remainder taken from reference TRBV7-9 and TRBJ2-7, is DTGVSQNPRHKITKRGQNVTFRCDPISEHNRLYWYRQTLGQGPEFLTYFQNEAQLEKSRLLSDRFSAERPKGSFSTLEIQRTEQGDSAMYLCASTSGRSVLEIYEQYFGPGTRLTVT.

The rearrangement links TRBV10-1 to TRBJ2-5; the D is unclear. CDR1 and CDR2 (germline): WNHNN, SYGVQD (reference sequence). V shed 1 base and J shed 4 bases, with 4 bases lying between them. This CDR3 is built from 12 residues. CDR3 sequence (DNA): TGCGCCAGCAGTGAGTGGGGAGAGACCCAGTACTTC. Translating gives CASSEWGETQYF.

This clonotype was observed a few times. The rearrangement links TRBV19 to TRBJ2-1, with D possibly TRBD2 on 5 matching bases. The CDR3 has 13 residues. Germline CDR1 is LNHDA and CDR2 is SQIVND (reference sequence). V shed 7 bases and J shed 7 bases, with 14 bases lying between them. The CDR3 protein is CASTPAGGNEQFF. The CDR3 DNA is TGTGCCAGTACCCCAGCAGGCGGGAATGAGCAGTTCTTC.

This clonotype was counted many times. The CDR3 bases are TGCGCCAGCAGCCAAGAAAGGCTGGGTTCAGATACGCAGTATTTT. This codes for CASSQERLGSDTQYF. The chain recombines TRBV4-3 with TRBJ2-3; D is unclear. This CDR3 has 15 residues. Trimming pared 0 bases from V and 4 bases from J, leaving 11 bases between. CDR1 LGHNA and CDR2 YSLEER come from the germline V gene.

This clonotype was counted at least ten times. The V and J genes are TRBV28 and TRBJ2-1; a possible D gene is TRBD1 (6 bases). V was clipped by 3 bases and J by 6 bases, with 15 bases between them. The CDR3 is made up of 15 amino acids. Germline V gives CDR1 MDHEN, CDR2 SYDVKM. In nucleotides, the CDR3 is TGTGCCAGCAGTTTTTTTCAGGGGAAGGGCAATGAGCAGTTCTTC. Residues: CASSFFQGKGNEQFF.

This clonotype was seen a few times. In nucleotides, the CDR3 is TGTGCCACCAGTGATAGGACAGGGGGGAACACTGAAGCTTTCTTT. Amino acids: CATSDRTGGNTEAFF. This sequence joins TRBV24-1 and TRBJ1-1, with 10 bases that match TRBD1. The germline V gene encodes CDR1 KGHDR and CDR2 SFDVKD. The CDR3 has 15 amino acids. The trim removed 3 bases at V and 1 base at J, leaving 1 base unmatched.

There are many counts of this clonotype. The rearrangement uses TRBV7-6 and TRBJ2-3; unclear D gene. Germline CDR1 and CDR2: SGHVS and FNYEAQ. The CDR3 is made up of 14 amino acids. Trimming removed 3 bases from V and 1 base from J, with 8 bases in between. DNA for the CDR3: TGTGCCAGCAGCTTCCGACCTGGCACAGATACGCAGTATTTT. This translates into CASSFRPGTDTQYF.

At least ten counts were recorded for this clonotype. The chain employs TRBV9 and TRBJ2-1, with a tentative D call TRBD2 (6 bases). Trimming removed 5 bases at V and 10 bases at J, with 22 bases between. In germline, CDR1 is SGDLS, CDR2 YYNGEE. The CDR3 loop spans 15 amino acids. CDR3 sequence reads: CASRNPGLKPQEQFF. Here the CDR3 DNA reads TGTGCCAGCAGGAATCCGGGACTCAAGCCCCAAGAGCAGTTCTTC.

The J gene is TRBJ1-2, the V gene TRBV29-1; TRBD1 agrees at 8 bases. Germline V CDR1 and CDR2: SQVTM, ANQGSEA. The CDR3 has 13 residues. The trim removed 8 bases at V and 1 base at J, leaving 6 bases unmatched. The CDR3 is CSTRTGFNYGYTF. Written as DNA, the CDR3 is TGCAGCACCAGGACAGGGTTTAACTATGGCTACACCTTC.

This clonotype showed up just a few times. The chain couples TRBV5-1 to TRBJ2-2, with D unresolved. Germline V gene lookup returns CDR1 SGHRS and CDR2 YFSETQ. There are 15 residues in the CDR3. With 1 base removed from V and 3 bases from J, the gap between germline ends came to 10 bases. The CDR3 nucleotides are TGCGCCAGCAGCTTGAGGTCAGGAGACACCGGGGAGCTGTTTTTT. Translating it yields CASSLRSGDTGELFF.

For this clonotype: At one end the junction does not follow the germline gene, possibly because of a read error. The rearrangement links TRBV12-3 or TRBV12-4 to TRBJ1-2; D perhaps matches TRBD1 (6 bases). The CDR3 runs to 15 residues. Here the CDR3 reads CASSSHKDSNYGHTF. The CDR3 nucleotides read TGTGCCAGCAGCTCCCACAAGGACAGCAACTATGGCCACACCTTC.

The chain uses TRBV10-3 and TRBJ1-3; TRBD1 might be the D (5 bases). The CDR3 is made up of 19 amino acids. From germline, CDR1 is ENHRY and CDR2 SYGVKD. Trimming left V 4 bases short and J 0 bases short, with 22 bases between. Here the CDR3 DNA reads TGTGCCATCAGTGTCGGGACCCCCTATACCTGGAGCTCTGGAAACACCATATATTTT. The encoded protein is CAISVGTPYTWSSGNTIYF.

This clonotype was seen ten or more times. V gene TRBV7-2 combines with J gene TRBJ2-7, with D maybe TRBD2 (6 bases). The V and J ends lost 3 bases and 3 bases respectively, with 18 bases between them. Germline V gene lookup returns CDR1 SGHTA and CDR2 FQGNSA. The CDR3 is made up of 16 amino acids. The CDR3, as DNA: TGTGCCAGCAGCTTTGTAGCGGCGGGACCCCTCTACGAGCAGTACTTC. This encodes CASSFVAAGPLYEQYF.

A remark on this clonotype: Without the conserved terminal phenylalanine or tryptophan, this CDR3 likely stems from a read error. This chain uses TRBV7-9 with TRBJ2-1; the D gene is possibly TRBD1 (5 bases). V lost 0 bases to trimming and J lost 7 bases, with 13 bases between them. This CDR3 has 15 amino acids. Germline CDR1 and CDR2: SEHNR and FQNEAQ (reference sequence). Written as DNA, the CDR3 is TGTGCCAGCAGCTTAGCTCCAGGGTTCCTGAATGAGCAGTTCTCC. This sequence encodes CASSLAPGFLNEQFS.

This clonotype occurred many times. This chain connects TRBV19 to TRBJ1-1; no reliable D call. CDR3 length equals 14 residues. CDR1 is LNHDA, CDR2 SQIVND, per germline (reference sequence). Trimming took 6 bases from V and 0 from J, leaving 11 bases between them. CDR3 sequence reads: CASSLLPLNTEAFF. CDR3 nucleotides: TGTGCCAGTAGCTTACTTCCTTTGAACACTGAAGCTTTCTTT.

Ten or more counts support this clonotype. J is TRBJ2-6 and V is TRBV10-1, with a tentative D call TRBD1 (6 bases). Germline values: CDR1 WNHNN, CDR2 SYGVQD (reference sequence). This CDR3 spans 17 amino acids. V was clipped by 2 bases and J by 2 bases, with 13 bases between them. This CDR3 is CASSEGRGFTGANVLTF. DNA for the CDR3: TGCGCCAGCAGTGAGGGCAGGGGTTTTACTGGGGCCAACGTCCTGACTTTC.

The gene calls are TRBV7-3 and TRBJ2-1; 9 bases agree with TRBD2. CDR1 SGHTA and CDR2 FQGTGA come from the germline V gene. The V segment lost 4 bases and the J segment 10 bases; nucleotides outside the gene matches: 8. This CDR3 comprises 14 residues. CDR3 bases: TGTGCCAGCAGCTCTATAAGTACTAGCGGGGAGCAGTTCTTC. Amino acids: CASSSISTSGEQFF.

As for this clonotype: One end of the junction is discordant with germline, which a read error may explain. This rearrangement joins TRBV5-1 to TRBJ2-1, with 11 bases fitting TRBD1. CDR3 length: 14 residues. The germline gives CDR1 SGHRS, CDR2 YFSETQ. The CDR3 reads CASSLRTGGNEQLF. The CDR3 DNA sequence: TGCGCCAGCAGCTTGCGGACAGGGGGCAATGAGCAGCTCTTC.

This clonotype was picked up a small number of times. V and J are TRBV6-5 and TRBJ1-1; the D gene is possibly TRBD1 (6 bases). CDR3 length: 15 residues. The V gene's germline CDR1 is MNHEY and CDR2 SVGAGI. The V end lost 2 bases, the J end lost 4 bases, and 14 bases lay between the germline ends. The DNA for the CDR3 is TGTGCCAGCAGTTACGAGGGGACAAGGGGCACTGAAGCTTTCTTT. Residues: CASSYEGTRGTEAFF.

This clonotype has at least ten counts. The chain links TRBV27 to TRBJ2-5, with 7 bases fitting TRBD2. J gave up 6 bases and V 7 bases, and 14 bases lay outside the gene matches. There are 15 residues in the CDR3. Germline assignment: CDR1 MNHEY and CDR2 SMNVEV (reference sequence). The DNA of the CDR3 is TGTGCCAGCACTAGGGTAGCGGGCGGGAGCCAGACCCAGTACTTC. It encodes CASTRVAGGSQTQYF.

This chain connects TRBV29-1 to TRBJ1-2; tentatively, D is TRBD1 (5 bases). The V gene lost 4 bases and the J gene lost 0 bases, with 15 bases spanning the gap. The CDR3 covers 15 residues. Per the germline V gene, CDR1 is SQVTM and CDR2 is ANQGSEA. For the CDR3, the DNA is TGCAGCGTTGGTCGGGACGTACCAGCTAACTATGGCTACACCTTC. Translated: CSVGRDVPANYGYTF.

This clonotype was detected many times. The chain has TRBV6-2 or TRBV6-3 and TRBJ2-7; D assignment may be TRBD1 or TRBD2 (5 bases each). Trimming removed 0 bases at V and 4 bases at J, with 13 bases between. CDR1 MNHEY and CDR2 SVGEGT come from the germline V gene. This CDR3 has 15 amino acids. The CDR3 DNA reads TGTGCCAGCAGTTACTCGAGGGCCAGGGTGTACGAGCAGTACTTC. It specifies CASSYSRARVYEQYF.

The chain has TRBV28 and TRBJ1-6; D is unresolved. Germline-derived CDR1 and CDR2 are MDHEN and SYDVKM. CDR3 length: 13 amino acids. Trimming took off 5 bases at V and 5 bases at J, with 7 bases between the two ends. The CDR3 here is CASSHENNSPLHF. The DNA of the CDR3 is TGTGCCAGCAGTCATGAAAATAATTCACCCCTCCACTTT. Combining the CDR3 with reference TRBV28 and TRBJ1-6 gives the whole variable domain DVKVTQSSRYLVKRTGEKVFLECVQDMDHENMFWYRQDPGLGLRLIYFSYDVKMKEKGDIPEGYSVSREKKERFSLILESASTNQTSMYLCASSHENNSPLHFGNGTRLTVT.

This clonotype was counted ten times or more. The conserved phenylalanine or tryptophan is not found at the CDR3 terminus, so this likely reflects a read error. This chain connects TRBV20-1 to TRBJ1-1, with D maybe TRBD1 (6 bases). V dropped 0 bases and J dropped 0 bases, with 20 bases sitting between them. CDR1 is DFQATT and CDR2 is SNEGSKA in the germline V gene (reference sequence). This CDR3 contains 18 residues. The CDR3 loop is CSARDPVGAKGLNTEAFL. The DNA for the CDR3 is TGCAGTGCTAGAGATCCGGTGGGGGCGAAGGGGTTGAACACTGAAGCTTTCCTT.

This clonotype was detected a few times. This rearrangement joins TRBV15 to TRBJ1-3; D remains unclear. CDR1 and CDR2 from the germline V gene are LNHNV and YYDKDF (reference sequence). The CDR3 is made up of 18 amino acids. Trimming shortened V by 0 bases and J by 2 bases, and 17 bases separated the two germline ends. The chain's CDR3 is CATSRETIRDSPGNTIYF. In nucleotides, the CDR3 is TGTGCCACCAGCAGAGAGACGATAAGGGATTCCCCTGGAAACACCATATATTTT.

This clonotype was counted only a few times. Being one base from a much bigger clone, this may be a read error. This chain joins TRBV3-1 and TRBJ1-1, with D hard to call. The germline V gene encodes CDR1 LGHDT and CDR2 YNNKEL (reference sequence). CDR3 length: 15 residues. The CDR3 DNA follows: TGTGCCGGCAGCCAAGGTGCAGGAAGGAACACTGAAGCTTTCTTT. This translates into CAGSQGAGRNTEAFF. The entire variable domain, with the rest obtained from reference TRBV3-1 and TRBJ1-1, is as follows: DTAVSQTPKYLVTQMGNDKSIKCEQNLGHDTMYWYKQDSKKFLKIMFSYNNKELIINETVPNRFSPKSPDKAHLNLHINSLELGDSAVYFCAGSQGAGRNTEAFFGQGTRLTVV.

This clonotype was observed a handful of times. The rearrangement joins TRBV12-5 to TRBJ2-2; D is possibly TRBD2 (5 bases). V was clipped by 2 bases and J by 1 base, with 5 bases between them. The CDR3 covers 14 residues. Germline CDR1 is LGHNT and CDR2 is FRNRAP. The CDR3 loop reads CASGLRENTGELFF. The CDR3 DNA sequence: TGTGCTAGTGGTTTGCGGGAGAACACCGGGGAGCTGTTTTTT.